Each of the 19 T cell receptor beta chains below was sequenced from the same sample in a study of blood T cell repertoires in COVID-19 (dated by TCRdb to 2020 to 2022). The library was produced with the immunoSEQ multiplex PCR assay. TCRdb stores this immuneACCESS table with in-frame sequences only. Part of the clones is absent; in the studies checked, under half of the shortfall reflects unresolved V genes, and no reason is known for the rest. The sample table lists tens of thousands of clones, 91% of them with a count of one. 6.5% of the sample is taken by the ten largest. Source material: peripheral blood. These receptors were collected from a man in his fifties with active COVID-19.

The J gene is TRBJ2-3, the V gene TRBV14; 7 positions agree with TRBD2. The CDR3 is made up of 13 amino acids. The junction had 1 base not matched to a gene; V was cut back by 5 bases and J by 2 bases. Germline V gives CDR1 SGHDN, CDR2 FVKESK. The CDR3 spells CASSAGATDTQYF. Here the CDR3 DNA reads TGTGCCAGCAGCGCGGGAGCCACAGATACGCAGTATTTT.

This sequence joins TRBV5-4 and TRBJ1-3; maybe TRBD1 (6 bases). The germline V gene encodes CDR1 SGHNT and CDR2 YYREEE (reference sequence). This CDR3 spans 13 amino acids. Trimming cost V 10 bases and J 2 bases, with 13 bases left between them. For the CDR3, the DNA is TGTGCCTACAACCAGGGGACTGGAAACACCATATATTTT. This codes for CAYNQGTGNTIYF.

The chain combines TRBV10-1 with TRBJ2-7; 7 bases line up with TRBD2. The trim removed 0 bases at V and 5 bases at J, leaving 7 bases unmatched. Germline V CDR1 and CDR2: WNHNN, SYGVQD (reference sequence). There are 15 residues in the CDR3. This chain's CDR3 is CASSESSGGWDEQYF. The CDR3 nucleotides are TGCGCCAGCAGTGAGTCGTCGGGAGGCTGGGACGAGCAGTACTTC.

The rearrangement uses TRBV7-9 and TRBJ2-7; D might be TRBD1 (7 bases). V was clipped by 5 bases and J by 3 bases, with 20 bases between them. The CDR3 runs 16 residues. Germline CDR1 is SEHNR and CDR2 is FQNEAQ (reference sequence). Written as DNA, the CDR3 is TGTGCCAGCAGCCAACGCGAGTCGCAGGGGGGCTACGAGCAGTACTTC. This codes for CASSQRESQGGYEQYF.

The chain has TRBV28 and TRBJ1-4, with 8 bases identical to TRBD1. V gave up 2 bases and J gave up 7 bases; unmatched junction bases: 9. This CDR3 is built from 16 residues. Germline V gene data show CDR1 as MDHEN and CDR2 as SYDVKM. The CDR3 region is CASSLTPRGPAEKLFF. The CDR3 DNA follows: TGTGCCAGCAGTTTAACTCCCAGGGGGCCGGCTGAAAAACTGTTTTTT.

The chain employs TRBV19 and TRBJ2-1, with TRBD2 matching 10 bases. The CDR3 covers 14 residues. With 7 bases clipped from V and 9 bases from J, the junction kept 9 bases outside the gene matches. Per germline, CDR1 LNHDA and CDR2 SQIVND (reference sequence). The CDR3 region is CASKQAGGPGEQFF. In DNA form, the CDR3 reads TGTGCCAGTAAGCAAGCGGGAGGGCCGGGTGAGCAGTTCTTC.

This sequence joins TRBV27 and TRBJ2-2; possible D gene TRBD1, 5 bases. The CDR3 loop spans 15 amino acids. V was clipped by 2 bases and J by 1 base, with 8 bases between them. Germline assignment: CDR1 MNHEY and CDR2 SMNVEV (reference sequence). Here the CDR3 reads CASSLRGRNTGELFF. The CDR3 DNA reads as TGTGCCAGCAGTTTAAGGGGCAGGAACACCGGGGAGCTGTTTTTT.

This chain connects TRBV5-5 to TRBJ2-7; D remains unclear. The CDR3 totals 15 residues. V shed 4 bases and J shed 6 bases, with 20 bases lying between them. Germline assignment: CDR1 SGHKS and CDR2 YYEKEE (reference sequence). Written as DNA, the CDR3 is TGTGCCAGCAGCCTACTAACGGGTTTGGCAAGCGAGCAGTACTTC. Translated, it gives CASSLLTGLASEQYF.

The chain has TRBV19 and TRBJ2-5, with D uncertain. The length of the CDR3 is 11 residues. Germline CDR1 and CDR2: LNHDA and SQIVND (reference sequence). Deletions cut 6 bases from V and 3 bases from J, with 5 bases between. The CDR3 loop is CASSLEETQYF. In nucleotides, the CDR3 is TGTGCCAGTAGCCTCGAAGAGACCCAGTACTTC. The complete variable domain, with remaining parts taken from reference TRBV19 and TRBJ2-5, reads DGGITQSPKYLFRKEGQNVTLSCEQNLNHDAMYWYRQDPGQGLRLIYYSQIVNDFQKGDIAEGYSVSREKKESFPLTVTSAQKNPTAFYLCASSLEETQYFGPGTRLLVL.

The rearrangement joins TRBV12-3 or TRBV12-4 to TRBJ2-5, with TRBD2 as a possible D gene (6 bases). V lost 6 bases to trimming and J lost 5 bases, with 13 bases between them. This CDR3 comprises 13 residues. CDR3 region: CASSLEGGETQYF. DNA for the CDR3: TGTGCCAGCAGCCTGGAGGGCGGGGAGACCCAGTACTTC.

This clone was detected once. The chain combines TRBV18 with TRBJ2-7, with a weak D call TRBD2 (5 bases). The CDR3 is 15 residues long. V was pared by 3 bases and J by 1 base, with 13 bases between. Germline V gene data show CDR1 as KGHSH and CDR2 as LQKENI. In DNA form, the CDR3 reads TGTGCCAGCTCACCTGCGCTCGGAGGATCCTACGAGCAGTACTTC. It encodes CASSPALGGSYEQYF.

The rearrangement links TRBV19 to TRBJ1-2; 7 bases fit TRBD1. J was trimmed by 0 bases and V by 5 bases; bases with no gene match: 6. This CDR3 spans 15 amino acids. Germline V gives CDR1 LNHDA, CDR2 SQIVND (reference sequence). The CDR3 region has the DNA TGTGCCAGTAGTCCCAGACAGGGCGCTAACTATGGCTACACCTTC. This translates into CASSPRQGANYGYTF.

The chain combines TRBV24-1 with TRBJ2-6; D is perhaps TRBD2 (6 bases). This CDR3 region has 15 residues. V shed 4 bases and J shed 2 bases, with 8 bases lying between them. The germline CDR1 and CDR2 sequences are KGHDR and SFDVKD. This chain's CDR3 is CATSDSGAGANVLTF. The CDR3 coding sequence is TGTGCCACCAGTGACTCGGGGGCTGGGGCCAACGTCCTGACTTTC.

The gene calls are TRBV10-3 and TRBJ1-3; no firm D call. CDR1 is ENHRY and CDR2 is SYGVKD in the germline V gene. Trimming shortened V by 3 bases and J by 1 base, and 10 bases separated the two germline ends. This CDR3 has 15 residues. The CDR3 DNA is TGTGCCATCAGTGAAGTGGGAGTTTCTGGAAACACCATATATTTT. Its protein is CAISEVGVSGNTIYF.

The chain is built from TRBV10-3 and TRBJ2-7; D gene uncertain. V shed 4 bases and J shed 3 bases, with 4 bases lying between them. The CDR3 runs 11 residues. CDR1 is ENHRY and CDR2 is SYGVKD in the germline V gene. The CDR3: CAISADYEQYF. The CDR3 bases are TGTGCCATCAGTGCAGACTACGAGCAGTACTTC.

This clone has only one observation. The chain recombines TRBV2 with TRBJ2-2, with TRBD2 matching 10 bases. Trimming took 6 bases from V and 3 from J; bases not matched to a gene: 10. The CDR3 consists of 17 residues. Germline V gene data show CDR1 as SNHLY and CDR2 as FYNNEI. Here the CDR3 DNA reads TGTGCCAGCAGAGACCAGCGGGGGGGCCGGGACACCGGGGAGCTGTTTTTT. Amino acids: CASRDQRGGRDTGELFF.

The rearrangement uses TRBV18 and TRBJ1-3, with TRBD1 matching 9 bases. This CDR3 is built from 15 residues. Germline trimming cut 4 bases from V and 2 bases from J; bases unmatched to any gene: 3. CDR1 KGHSH and CDR2 LQKENI come from the germline V gene. Here the CDR3 reads CASSQGQGTGNTIYF. The CDR3 nucleotides are TGTGCCAGCTCACAGGGACAGGGAACTGGAAACACCATATATTTT.

This sequence joins TRBV3-1 (or the pseudogene TRBV3-2) and TRBJ1-2; no firm D call. The CDR3 consists of 13 residues. Germline V gives CDR1 LGHDT, CDR2 YNNKEL (reference sequence). Trimming pared 6 bases from V and 4 bases from J, leaving 12 bases between. CDR3: CASRLSTIYGYTF. The CDR3 bases are TGTGCCAGCAGGCTCTCGACAATCTATGGCTACACCTTC.

The V call is TRBV2, the J call TRBJ1-6; D might be TRBD1 (6 bases). The CDR3 consists of 16 residues. The V end lost 5 bases, the J end lost 7 bases, and 18 bases lay between the germline ends. From germline, CDR1 is SNHLY and CDR2 FYNNEI. As DNA, the CDR3 is TGTGCCAGCAGTTCCGACTCAGGGGCTCCCAATTCACCCCTCCACTTT. Encoded protein: CASSSDSGAPNSPLHF.